Listed here are 16 T cell receptor beta chains from one sample, sequenced in a study of blood T cell repertoires in COVID-19 (dated by TCRdb to between 2020 and 2021). Library prep was done by the immunoSEQ multiplex PCR assay. This is the immuneACCESS table as TCRdb keeps it, with only in-frame sequences that have V and J called. A part of the clones is gone; compared with another copy, unresolved V genes explain less than half, and the rest is unexplained. The sample yields approximately 260,000 clones; 80% to 90% were counted once. Approximately 9.9% of the sample comes from the top ten. The sample comprised peripheral blood. The receptors come from a woman aged 70-85 years with acute or convalescent COVID-19.

The V call is TRBV21-1, the J call TRBJ1-5; the D call in the table, TRBD1, was not verified against the DNA. TRBV21-1 is flagged as a pseudogene. The CDR3 extends over 19 amino acids. The CDR3 region has the DNA TGTGCCAGCAGCACACGTACAGAAGCCCCTCGTTATAGCAATCAGCCCCAGCATTTT. Translating it yields CASSTRTEAPRYSNQPQHF.

As concerns this clone: The same CDR3 arises from other DNA sequences in this sample as well. This sequence joins TRBV5-1 and TRBJ1-2; TRBD1 matches at 9 bases. The CDR3 runs 14 residues. The junction had 1 base not matched to a gene; V was cut back by 0 bases and J by 4 bases. CDR1 is SGHRS, CDR2 YFSETQ, per germline. The CDR3 protein is CASSLGDRAYGYTF. The CDR3 DNA reads as TGCGCCAGCAGCTTGGGGGACAGGGCCTATGGCTACACCTTC.

This clone appeared a single time. This sequence joins TRBV5-1 and TRBJ1-6; no firm D call. This CDR3 spans 13 amino acids. CDR1 SGHRS and CDR2 YFSETQ come from the germline V gene. Trimming shortened V by 0 bases and J by 10 bases, and 8 bases separated the two germline ends. CDR3 nucleotide sequence: TGCGCCAGCAGCTTGGGGGGAGGGTCACCCCTCCACTTT. The encoded protein is CASSLGGGSPLHF.

In its sample, this clone was seen a few times. CDR3 amino acids: CASSASGALSNQPQHF. In DNA, the CDR3 is TGTGCCAGCAGTGCTTCTGGAGCCCTTAGCAATCAGCCCCAGCATTTT. The V gene is TRBV2, the J gene TRBJ1-5; D gene unclear. The germline CDR1 and CDR2 sequences are SNHLY and FYNNEI. V dropped 4 bases and J dropped 0 bases, with 13 bases sitting between them. The CDR3 is made up of 16 amino acids.

This chain joins TRBV28 and TRBJ1-2; 7 bases are a match to TRBD1. V was clipped by 7 bases and J by 0 bases; unmatched bases: 17. The germline V gene encodes CDR1 MDHEN and CDR2 SYDVKM. The CDR3 runs to 18 residues. The CDR3 bases are TGTGCCAGCAAAGTCTCCCCAGGACAGGCCGACTCTAACTATGGCTACACCTTC. Amino acid sequence: CASKVSPGQADSNYGYTF.

This clone came up once. This chain uses TRBV19 with TRBJ1-5; D is unclear. V was trimmed by 6 bases and J by 0 bases, leaving 9 bases between them. This CDR3 has 14 amino acids. The V gene's germline CDR1 is LNHDA and CDR2 SQIVND (reference sequence). CDR3 amino acids: CASSLVLSNQPQHF. CDR3 coding DNA: TGTGCCAGTAGCCTCGTTCTTAGCAATCAGCCCCAGCATTTT.

The V gene is TRBV24-1, the J gene TRBJ1-2; 7 bases match TRBD1. CDR1 and CDR2 from the germline V gene are KGHDR and SFDVKD. After removal of 3 bases from V and 8 bases from J, the junction contained 5 bases not matched to a gene. This CDR3 has 13 amino acids. The CDR3 coding sequence is TGTGCCACCAGTGATCCGGACAGGTCCGGCTACACCTTC. This translates into CATSDPDRSGYTF.

The chain employs TRBV6-2 or TRBV6-3 and TRBJ2-1; 9 positions match TRBD2. Per germline, CDR1 MNHEY and CDR2 SVGEGT. This CDR3 is 16 amino acids long. The V gene end was trimmed by 0 bases and the J gene end by 6 bases; junction bases not matched to a gene: 6. CDR3 DNA: TGTGCCAGCAGTTACTCGAGGCGGGGGGGCCTCAATGAGCAGTTCTTC. As protein: CASSYSRRGGLNEQFF.

The chain has TRBV5-5 and TRBJ1-2; D is unresolved. This CDR3 comprises 13 residues. The germline V gene has CDR1 SGHKS and CDR2 YYEKEE (reference sequence). V shed 3 bases and J shed 3 bases, with 9 bases lying between them. The CDR3, as DNA: TGTGCCAGCAGCTCCCCCCCGTACTATGGCTACACCTTC. Protein: CASSSPPYYGYTF.

The V gene is TRBV7-2, the J gene TRBJ2-1, with 11 bases fitting TRBD2. The germline V gene has CDR1 SGHTA and CDR2 FQGNSA. The CDR3 extends over 19 amino acids. J lost 5 bases, V lost 5 bases, and 17 bases had no gene match. The CDR3 bases are TGTGCCAGCAGCCCTCCAACGGGTCTTAGCGGGGGGGCAGACAATGAGCAGTTCTTC. Protein product: CASSPPTGLSGGADNEQFF. The full variable domain, with the rest looked up from reference TRBV7-2 and TRBJ2-1, is GAGVSQSPSNKVTEKGKDVELRCDPISGHTALYWYRQSLGQGLEFLIYFQGNSAPDKSGLPSDRFSAERTGGSVSTLTIQRTQQEDSAVYLCASSPPTGLSGGADNEQFFGPGTRLTVL.

The table lists this clone with a few counts. The CDR3 spells CASSSYGGYTF. The DNA for the CDR3 is TGTGCCAGCAGCTCCTACGGTGGCTACACCTTC. The gene calls are TRBV11-2 and TRBJ1-2; D call uncertain. Trimming stripped 4 bases from V and 7 bases from J, with 7 bases between. CDR3 size: 11 residues. CDR1 and CDR2 from the germline V gene are SGHAT and FQNNGV. The full variable domain, with the rest looked up from reference TRBV11-2 and TRBJ1-2, is EAGVAQSPRYKIIEKRQSVAFWCNPISGHATLYWYQQILGQGPKLLIQFQNNGVVDDSQLPKDRFSAERLKGVDSTLKIQPAKLEDSAVYLCASSSYGGYTFGSGTRLTVV.

V gene TRBV28 combines with J gene TRBJ1-5; D might be TRBD1 (6 bases). The CDR3 consists of 17 residues. Deletions cut 6 bases from V and 4 bases from J, with 22 bases between. The germline gives CDR1 MDHEN, CDR2 SYDVKM. The CDR3, as DNA: TGTGCCAGCAGCTCGACTTATAGCAGGGGATATAATCAGCCCCAGCATTTT. Amino acids: CASSSTYSRGYNQPQHF.

The rearrangement uses TRBV3-1 (or the pseudogene TRBV3-2) and TRBJ1-1; D unclear. The V gene lost 1 base and the J gene lost 1 base, with 13 bases spanning the gap. Germline V gene lookup returns CDR1 LGHDT and CDR2 YNNKEL (reference sequence). This CDR3 has 16 residues. This chain's CDR3 is CASSQARGITNTEAFF. The DNA for the CDR3 is TGTGCCAGCAGCCAAGCACGGGGAATTACGAACACTGAAGCTTTCTTT.

This chain joins TRBV19 and TRBJ2-4; possible D gene TRBD1, 6 bases. Trimming took off 3 bases at V and 3 bases at J, with 15 bases between the two ends. Germline V gene lookup returns CDR1 LNHDA and CDR2 SQIVND (reference sequence). The CDR3 contains 16 residues. The chain's CDR3 is CASSILGAQGKNIQYF. In DNA, the CDR3 is TGTGCCAGTAGTATCTTGGGGGCCCAGGGCAAAAACATTCAGTACTTC.

J is TRBJ1-1 and V is TRBV2; D unresolved. Trimming stripped 2 bases from V and 4 bases from J, with 14 bases between. Germline CDR1 SNHLY, CDR2 FYNNEI. This CDR3 contains 15 residues. The CDR3 sequence is CASSESRGGVTEAFF. In DNA form, the CDR3 reads TGTGCCAGCAGTGAAAGCCGGGGTGGGGTCACTGAAGCTTTCTTT.

This chain uses TRBV7-9 with TRBJ2-6; 9 positions match TRBD1. CDR1 is SEHNR and CDR2 is FQNEAQ in the germline V gene (reference sequence). With V trimmed by 4 bases and J by 2 bases, 6 bases remained unmatched. The CDR3 is made up of 17 amino acids. The CDR3 protein is CASSSGQGGAGANVLTF. The CDR3 DNA sequence: TGTGCCAGCAGCTCGGGACAGGGAGGGGCTGGGGCCAACGTCCTGACTTTC. Full variable domain (missing parts from reference TRBV7-9 and TRBJ2-6): DTGVSQNPRHKITKRGQNVTFRCDPISEHNRLYWYRQTLGQGPEFLTYFQNEAQLEKSRLLSDRFSAERPKGSFSTLEIQRTEQGDSAMYLCASSSGQGGAGANVLTFGAGSRLTVL.